This TCR beta chain was documented in a study of blood T cell repertoires in COVID-19. Overall study: Samples representing acute and convalescent COVID-19 were sourced from the United States, Italy and Spain. T cells, B-cell-depleted T cells, or PBMCs supplied cDNA or gDNA.

Original processing methods: Quantification of nucleated cells was approximated via reference gene primer amplification. The data were produced by immunoSEQ multiplex PCR, yet TCRdb's version contains in-frame clones alone and is incomplete. Clone size and the V and J calls come from that table; the DNA yielded D and trimming. Of 200,000 to 300,000 clones in the sample, around 88% were seen once. Germline V lookup: CDR1 SGHDN, CDR2 FVKESK. With 4 bases clipped from V and 0 bases from J, the junction kept 5 bases outside the gene matches. The CDR3 is 15 amino acids. The chain recombines TRBV14 with TRBJ1-2; 7 nucleotides line up with TRBD1. Sequencing input: peripheral blood. This receptor was obtained from a man under 40 with active or convalescent COVID-19. As DNA, the CDR3 is TGTGCCAGCAGCCCGGGACAGCCGACTAACTATGGCTACACCTTC. Protein: CASSPGQPTNYGYTF. Full variable domain (rest looked up from reference TRBV14 and TRBJ1-2): EAGVTQFPSHSVIEKGQTVTLRCDPISGHDNLYWYRRVMGKEIKFLLHFVKESKQDESGMPNNRFLAERTGGTYSTLKVQPAELEDSGVYFCASSPGQPTNYGYTFGSGTRLTVV.